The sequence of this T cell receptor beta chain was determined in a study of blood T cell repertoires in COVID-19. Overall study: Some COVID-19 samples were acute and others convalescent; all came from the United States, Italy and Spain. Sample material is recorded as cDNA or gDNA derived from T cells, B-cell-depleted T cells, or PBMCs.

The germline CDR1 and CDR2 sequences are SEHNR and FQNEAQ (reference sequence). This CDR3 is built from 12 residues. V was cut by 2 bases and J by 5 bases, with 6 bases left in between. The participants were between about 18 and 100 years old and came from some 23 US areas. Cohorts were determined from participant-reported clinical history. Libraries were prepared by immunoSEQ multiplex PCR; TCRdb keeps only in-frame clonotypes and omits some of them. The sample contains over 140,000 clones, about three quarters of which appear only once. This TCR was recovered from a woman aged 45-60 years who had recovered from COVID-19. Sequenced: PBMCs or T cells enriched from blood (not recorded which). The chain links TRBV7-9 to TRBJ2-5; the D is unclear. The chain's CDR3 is CASSLIGETQYF. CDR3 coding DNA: TGTGCCAGCAGCTTAATCGGGGAGACCCAGTACTTC.